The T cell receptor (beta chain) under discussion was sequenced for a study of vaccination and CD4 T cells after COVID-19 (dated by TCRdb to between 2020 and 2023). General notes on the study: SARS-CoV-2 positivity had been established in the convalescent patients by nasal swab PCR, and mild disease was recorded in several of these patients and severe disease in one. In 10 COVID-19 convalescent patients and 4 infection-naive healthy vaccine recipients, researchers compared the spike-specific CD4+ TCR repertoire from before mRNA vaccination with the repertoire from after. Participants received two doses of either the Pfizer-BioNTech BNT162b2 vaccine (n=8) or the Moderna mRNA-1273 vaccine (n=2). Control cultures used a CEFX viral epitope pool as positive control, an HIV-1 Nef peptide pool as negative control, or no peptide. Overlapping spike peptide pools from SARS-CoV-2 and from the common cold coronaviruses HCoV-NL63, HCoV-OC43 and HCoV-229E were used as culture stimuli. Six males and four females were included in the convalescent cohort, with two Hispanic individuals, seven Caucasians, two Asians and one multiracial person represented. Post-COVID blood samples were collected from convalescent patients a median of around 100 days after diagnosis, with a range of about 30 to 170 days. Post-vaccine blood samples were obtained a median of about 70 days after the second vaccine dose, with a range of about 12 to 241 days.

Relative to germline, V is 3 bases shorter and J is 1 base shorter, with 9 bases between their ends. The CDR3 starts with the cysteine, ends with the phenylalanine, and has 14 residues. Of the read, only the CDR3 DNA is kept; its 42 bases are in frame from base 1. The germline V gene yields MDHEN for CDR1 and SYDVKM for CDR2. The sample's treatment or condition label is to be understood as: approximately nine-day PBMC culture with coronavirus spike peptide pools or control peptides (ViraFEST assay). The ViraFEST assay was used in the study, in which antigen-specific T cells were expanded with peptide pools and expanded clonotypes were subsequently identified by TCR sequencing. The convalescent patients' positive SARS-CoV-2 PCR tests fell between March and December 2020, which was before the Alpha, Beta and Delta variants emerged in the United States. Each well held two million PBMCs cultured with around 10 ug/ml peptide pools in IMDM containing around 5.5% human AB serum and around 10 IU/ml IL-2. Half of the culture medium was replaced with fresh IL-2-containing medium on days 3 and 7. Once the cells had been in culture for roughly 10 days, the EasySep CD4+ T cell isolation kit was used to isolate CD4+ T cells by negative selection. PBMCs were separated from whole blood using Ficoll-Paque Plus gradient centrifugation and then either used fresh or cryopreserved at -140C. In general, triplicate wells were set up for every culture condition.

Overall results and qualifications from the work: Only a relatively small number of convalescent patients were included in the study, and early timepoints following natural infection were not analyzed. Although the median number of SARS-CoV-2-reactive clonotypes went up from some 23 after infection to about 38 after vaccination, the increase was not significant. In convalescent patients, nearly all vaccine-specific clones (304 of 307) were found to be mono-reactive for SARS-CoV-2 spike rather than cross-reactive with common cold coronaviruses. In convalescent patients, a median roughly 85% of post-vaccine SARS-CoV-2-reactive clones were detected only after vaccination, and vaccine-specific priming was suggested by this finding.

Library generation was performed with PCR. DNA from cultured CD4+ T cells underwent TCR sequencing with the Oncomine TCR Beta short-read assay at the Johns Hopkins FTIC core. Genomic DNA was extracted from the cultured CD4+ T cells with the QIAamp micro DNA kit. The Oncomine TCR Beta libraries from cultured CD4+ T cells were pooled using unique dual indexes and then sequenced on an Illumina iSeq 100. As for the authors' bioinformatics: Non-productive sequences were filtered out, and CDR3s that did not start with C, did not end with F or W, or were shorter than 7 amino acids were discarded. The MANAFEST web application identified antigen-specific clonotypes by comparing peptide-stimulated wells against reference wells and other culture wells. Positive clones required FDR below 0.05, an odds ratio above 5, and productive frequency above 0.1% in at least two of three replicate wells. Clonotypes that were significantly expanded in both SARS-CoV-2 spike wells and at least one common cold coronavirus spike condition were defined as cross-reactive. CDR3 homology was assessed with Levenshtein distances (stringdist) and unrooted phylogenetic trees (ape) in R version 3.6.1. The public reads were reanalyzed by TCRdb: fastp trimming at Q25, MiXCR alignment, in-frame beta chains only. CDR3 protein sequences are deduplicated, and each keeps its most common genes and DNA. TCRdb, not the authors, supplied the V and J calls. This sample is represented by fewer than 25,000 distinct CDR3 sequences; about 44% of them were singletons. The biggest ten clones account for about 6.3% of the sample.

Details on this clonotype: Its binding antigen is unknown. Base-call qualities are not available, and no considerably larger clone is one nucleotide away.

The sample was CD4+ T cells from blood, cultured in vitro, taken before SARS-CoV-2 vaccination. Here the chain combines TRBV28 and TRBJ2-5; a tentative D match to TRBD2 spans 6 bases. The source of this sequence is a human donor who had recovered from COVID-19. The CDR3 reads CASSFVRGQETQYF. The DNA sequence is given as TGTGCCAGCAGTTTCGTGCGGGGCCAAGAGACCCAGTACTTC.